The rows below give T cell receptor beta chains drawn from one sample of a study of shared clonotypes between healthy human individuals. Some clones are missing from TCRdb's copy, which holds only in-frame ones; the method was immunoSEQ multiplex PCR. The sample includes 550,000 to 700,000 clones, around three quarters of them seen just once. Sequenced input: memory CD4+ T cells sorted from blood. The receptor source for this set is a woman aged 25 to 39 in good health. CDR3s include the opening cysteine and the closing phenylalanine or tryptophan. A D gene is named only where the DNA matches it firmly. A clone size is listed for some rows: how often the clone was seen (once, few, many), or a class if it is expanded.

D gene	V gene	J gene	clone size	CDR3 DNA	CDR3 protein
.	TRBV18	TRBJ2-2	.	TGTGCCAGCTCACCACTCCAAGCGGTGGACACCGGGGAGCTGTTTTTT	CASSPLQAVDTGELFF
.	TRBV5-1	TRBJ2-2	.	TGCGCCAGCAGCCCCAGCCCCGGTACGAACACCGGGGAGCTGTTTTTT	CASSPSPGTNTGELFF
.	TRBV29-1	TRBJ1-1	.	TGCAGCGTTGAAGATCTCGGTAGAGGTGAAGCTTTCTTT	CSVEDLGRGEAFF
TRBD1	TRBV11-3	TRBJ2-3	.	TGTGCCAGCAGCCACGACAGGGACCAAGATACGCAGTATTTT	CASSHDRDQDTQYF
.	TRBV5-8	TRBJ2-3	.	TGTGCCAGCAGCTCCGGGGCGGGTGTGGCAGATACGCAGTATTTT	CASSSGAGVADTQYF
TRBD2	TRBV6-1	TRBJ2-7	.	TGTGCCAGCAGTGAGGGCGGGAGCGGAGCCTACGAGCAGTACTTC	CASSEGGSGAYEQYF
.	TRBV19	TRBJ2-7	.	TGTGCCAGTAGTATCATCGGGCAAGCGGACTACGAGCAGTACTTC	CASSIIGQADYEQYF
.	TRBV21-1	TRBJ2-5	.	TGTGCCAGCAGTCATCAAGGGGAGCTCAGGGAGACCCAGTACTTC	CASSHQGELRETQYF
.	TRBV7-2	TRBJ1-1	few	TGTGCCAGCAGTCGGGGAGGCGGAAACACTGAAGCTTTCTTT	CASSRGGGNTEAFF
.	TRBV28	TRBJ1-5	.	TGTGCCAGTCTCTGGGGTGCGGGTTCGCAGCCCCAGCATTTT	CASLWGAGSQPQHF
.	TRBV15	TRBJ2-1	few	TGTGCCACCAGCCTTTTCTCCCTAGTCCAGCATGAGCAGTTCTTC	CATSLFSLVQHEQFF
.	TRBV5-1	TRBJ2-7	.	TGCGCCAGTAGCGACAGCGCATACGAGCAGTACTTC	CASSDSAYEQYF
TRBD2	TRBV4-2	TRBJ2-1	.	TGTGCCAGCAGCCAGAGGGGGAATATAGCGGGAGTTTACAATGAGCAGTTCTTC	CASSQRGNIAGVYNEQFF
.	TRBV29-1	TRBJ2-1	once	TGCAGCGGCGGGACGGTCTCCTACAATGAGCAGTTCTTC	CSGGTVSYNEQFF
TRBD1	TRBV7-9	TRBJ2-7	.	TGTGCCAGCAGCTTATCTGGACAGGTGAGCGAGCAGTACTTC	CASSLSGQVSEQYF
.	TRBV14	TRBJ2-5	.	TGTGCCAGCAGCCAAGGATTTCTAGCTACTGAGACCCAGTACTTC	CASSQGFLATETQYF
.	TRBV10-3	TRBJ2-2	few	TGTGCCATCAGGGCTAGGGCAAACACCGGGGAGCTGTTTTTT	CAIRARANTGELFF
TRBD1	TRBV6-1	TRBJ1-2	.	TGTGCCAGCAGTGGACTGGACAGGGGAGGATTAAACGGCTACACCTTC	CASSGLDRGGLNGYTF
.	TRBV7-2	TRBJ2-5	.	TGTGCCAGCAGCCCGGGCCATCAGTCAGAGACCCAGTACTTC	CASSPGHQSETQYF
.	TRBV7-3	TRBJ2-3	.	TGTGCCAGCAGCGAGGGGTTAAGAGATACGCAGTATTTT	CASSEGLRDTQYF
.	TRBV6-6	TRBJ1-4	.	TGTGCCAGCAGTTACAGGGAAAACGGGGGCGAAAAACTGTTTTTT	CASSYRENGGEKLFF
TRBD2	TRBV19	TRBJ2-3	.	TGTGCCAGTAGTCTGCAGACTAGCGGGAGGGACGAAAGGACAGATACGCAGTATTTT	CASSLQTSGRDERTDTQYF
.	TRBV30	TRBJ2-3	.	TGTGCCTGGAGTGTCGGAGGGGGGGCAGATACGCAGTATTTT	CAWSVGGGADTQYF
.	TRBV11-2	TRBJ1-1	.	TGTGCCAGCAGGATTGGTCTTGGCTCTGAAGCTTTCTTT	CASRIGLGSEAFF
.	TRBV5-4	TRBJ1-2	few	TGTGCCAGCAGCTTGGGGACAGTACATCCTTATGGCTACACCTTC	CASSLGTVHPYGYTF
.	TRBV19	TRBJ1-1	.	TGTGCCACCCATTCCCCGGGGCAGGGAGCTTTCTTT	CATHSPGQGAFF
.	TRBV5-4	TRBJ2-1	.	TGTGCCAGCAGCTTGGTAGGCTCCTACAATGAGCAGTTCTTC	CASSLVGSYNEQFF
.	TRBV6-1	TRBJ2-1	.	TGTGCCAGCCCAACTAGGCTCCTCTCCTACAATGAGCAGTTCTTC	CASPTRLLSYNEQFF
.	TRBV7-3	TRBJ2-5	once	TGTGCCAGCAGCCCCCTCGGACAGTACGGGGAGACCCAGTACTTC	CASSPLGQYGETQYF
.	TRBV7-3	TRBJ2-1	.	TGTGCCAGCAGCCCCGCCTCTTACAATGAGCAGTTCTTC	CASSPASYNEQFF
.	TRBV7-2	TRBJ2-7	.	TGTGCCAGCAGCTTAGCGCCCGGGGCAGTCTCCTACGAGCAGTACTTC	CASSLAPGAVSYEQYF
TRBD1	TRBV18	TRBJ2-2	.	TGTGCCAGCTCACAAGGGACAGGGGGCCTGGCGAACACCGGGGAGCTGTTTTTT	CASSQGTGGLANTGELFF
TRBD1	TRBV28	TRBJ1-3	.	TGTGCCAGCAAGGGGACAGGGAGAATGACTCGAACCGGAAACACCATATATTTT	CASKGTGRMTRTGNTIYF
TRBD2	TRBV27	TRBJ2-3	.	TGTGCCAGCAGAAATAGCGGGCCTAGCACAGATACGCAGTATTTT	CASRNSGPSTDTQYF
.	TRBV27	TRBJ2-1	.	TGTGCCAGCAGTCTTTACTCCCTTGGTCCGACCCAGAACAATGAGCAGTTCTTC	CASSLYSLGPTQNNEQFF
.	TRBV9	TRBJ1-1	few	TGTGCCAGCAGCGGAACAGGGCCCGACACTGAAGCTTTCTTT	CASSGTGPDTEAFF
.	TRBV2	TRBJ1-4	few	TGTGCCAGCAGGAAGACTCCCCTCTCGGGCAAACTGTTTTTT	CASRKTPLSGKLFF
TRBD1	TRBV5-8	TRBJ2-7	.	TGTGCCAGCAGTTTGGGACAGGGTCTAACCTACGAGCAGTACTTC	CASSLGQGLTYEQYF
.	TRBV7-8	TRBJ1-1	.	TGTGCCAGCAGCTTACTTCGGGACACTGAAGCTTTCTTT	CASSLLRDTEAFF
.	TRBV7-9	TRBJ1-2	once	TGTGCCAGCAGCCCTCCCGCGGGGCACACCTATGGCTACACCTTC	CASSPPAGHTYGYTF
.	TRBV15	TRBJ2-7	.	TGTGCCACCAGCAGAGATTCCGGGAACTCCGAGCAGTACTTC	CATSRDSGNSEQYF